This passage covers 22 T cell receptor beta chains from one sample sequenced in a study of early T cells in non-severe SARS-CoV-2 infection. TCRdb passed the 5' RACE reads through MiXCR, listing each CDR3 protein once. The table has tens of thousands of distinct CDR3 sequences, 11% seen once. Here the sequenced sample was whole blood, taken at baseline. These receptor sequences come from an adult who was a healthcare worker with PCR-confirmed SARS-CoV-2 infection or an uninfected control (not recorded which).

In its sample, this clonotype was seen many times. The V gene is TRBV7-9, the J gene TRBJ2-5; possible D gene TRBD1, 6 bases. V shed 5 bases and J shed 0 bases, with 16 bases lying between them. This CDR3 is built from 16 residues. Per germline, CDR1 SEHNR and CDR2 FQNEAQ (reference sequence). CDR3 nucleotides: TGTGCCAGCAGCGTCCGGGACACCGTGTACCAAGAGACCCAGTACTTC. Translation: CASSVRDTVYQETQYF. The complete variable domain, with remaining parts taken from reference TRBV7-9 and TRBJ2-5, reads DTGVSQNPRHKITKRGQNVTFRCDPISEHNRLYWYRQTLGQGPEFLTYFQNEAQLEKSRLLSDRFSAERPKGSFSTLEIQRTEQGDSAMYLCASSVRDTVYQETQYFGPGTRLLVL.

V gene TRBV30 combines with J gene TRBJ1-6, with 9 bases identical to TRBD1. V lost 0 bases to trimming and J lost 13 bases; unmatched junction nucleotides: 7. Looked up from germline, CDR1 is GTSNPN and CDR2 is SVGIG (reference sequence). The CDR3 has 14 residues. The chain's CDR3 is CAWSVTGQGRPLHF. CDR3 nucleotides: TGTGCCTGGAGTGTAACGGGACAGGGACGCCCCCTCCACTTT.

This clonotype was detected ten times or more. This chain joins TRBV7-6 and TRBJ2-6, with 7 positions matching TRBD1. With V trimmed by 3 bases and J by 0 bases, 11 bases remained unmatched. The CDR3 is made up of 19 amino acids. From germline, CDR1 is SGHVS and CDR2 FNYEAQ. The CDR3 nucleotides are TGTGCCAGCAGCTTGGATCGGGACAGTGGGGGCTCTGGGGCCAACGTCCTGACTTTC. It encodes CASSLDRDSGGSGANVLTF.

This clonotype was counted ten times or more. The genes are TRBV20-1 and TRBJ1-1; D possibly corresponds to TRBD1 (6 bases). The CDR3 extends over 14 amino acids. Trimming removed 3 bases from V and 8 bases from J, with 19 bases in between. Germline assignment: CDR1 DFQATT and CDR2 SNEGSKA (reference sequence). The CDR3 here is CSASVVPGGGEAFF. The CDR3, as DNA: TGCAGTGCTAGTGTAGTTCCGGGGGGCGGGGAAGCTTTCTTT.

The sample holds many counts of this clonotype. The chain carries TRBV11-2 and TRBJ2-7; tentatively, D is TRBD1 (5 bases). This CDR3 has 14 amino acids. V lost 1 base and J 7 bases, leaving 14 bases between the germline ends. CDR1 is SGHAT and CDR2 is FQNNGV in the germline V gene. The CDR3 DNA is TGTGCCAGCAGCTTAGTCCTTGGGGCAGTGGAGCAGTACTTC. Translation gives CASSLVLGAVEQYF.

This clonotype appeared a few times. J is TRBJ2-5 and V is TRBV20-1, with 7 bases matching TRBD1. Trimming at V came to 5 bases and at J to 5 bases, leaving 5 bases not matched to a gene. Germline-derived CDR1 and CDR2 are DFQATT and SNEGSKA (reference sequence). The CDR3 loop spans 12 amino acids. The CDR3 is CSARRGLETQYF. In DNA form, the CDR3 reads TGCAGTGCTCGAAGGGGGCTTGAGACCCAGTACTTC.

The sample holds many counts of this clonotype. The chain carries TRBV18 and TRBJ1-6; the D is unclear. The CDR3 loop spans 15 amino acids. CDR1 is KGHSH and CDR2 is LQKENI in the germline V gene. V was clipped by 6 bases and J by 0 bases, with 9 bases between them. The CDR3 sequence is CASSTQSSYNSPLHF. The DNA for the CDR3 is TGTGCCAGCTCCACACAGAGCTCCTATAATTCACCCCTCCACTTT.

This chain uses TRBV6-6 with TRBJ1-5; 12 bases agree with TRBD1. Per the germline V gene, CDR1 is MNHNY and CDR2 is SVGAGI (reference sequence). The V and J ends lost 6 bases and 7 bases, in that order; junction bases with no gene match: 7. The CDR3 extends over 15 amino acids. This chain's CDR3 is CASSWDRGLPQPQHF. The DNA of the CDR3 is TGTGCCAGCAGCTGGGACAGGGGGCTGCCGCAGCCCCAGCATTTT.

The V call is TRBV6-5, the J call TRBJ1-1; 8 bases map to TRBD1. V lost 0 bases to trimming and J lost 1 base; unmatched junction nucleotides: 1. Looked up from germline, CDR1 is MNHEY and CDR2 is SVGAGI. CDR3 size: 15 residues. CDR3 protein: CASSYSGTGNTEAFF. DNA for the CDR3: TGTGCCAGCAGTTACTCGGGGACAGGGAACACTGAAGCTTTCTTT.

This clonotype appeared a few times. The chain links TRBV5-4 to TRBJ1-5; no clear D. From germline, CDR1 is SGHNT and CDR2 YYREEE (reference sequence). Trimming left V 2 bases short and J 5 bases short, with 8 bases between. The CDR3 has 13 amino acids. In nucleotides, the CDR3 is TGTGCCAGCAGCTTCGATCGAGATCAGCCCCAGCATTTT. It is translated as CASSFDRDQPQHF.

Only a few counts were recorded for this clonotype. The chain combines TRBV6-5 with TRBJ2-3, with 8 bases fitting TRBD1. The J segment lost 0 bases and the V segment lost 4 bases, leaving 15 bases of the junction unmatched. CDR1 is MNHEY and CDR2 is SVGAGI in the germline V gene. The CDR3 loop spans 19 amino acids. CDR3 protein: CASSSDPPDRGVSTDTQYF. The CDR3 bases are TGTGCCAGCAGTTCCGACCCCCCCGACAGGGGCGTTAGCACAGATACGCAGTATTTT.

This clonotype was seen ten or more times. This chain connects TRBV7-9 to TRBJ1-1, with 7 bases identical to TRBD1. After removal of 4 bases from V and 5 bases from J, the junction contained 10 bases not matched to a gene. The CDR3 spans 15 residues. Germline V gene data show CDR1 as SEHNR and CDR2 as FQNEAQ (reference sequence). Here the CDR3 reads CASSSRGTPWTEAFF. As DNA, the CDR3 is TGTGCCAGCAGCTCCAGGGGGACGCCTTGGACTGAAGCTTTCTTT.

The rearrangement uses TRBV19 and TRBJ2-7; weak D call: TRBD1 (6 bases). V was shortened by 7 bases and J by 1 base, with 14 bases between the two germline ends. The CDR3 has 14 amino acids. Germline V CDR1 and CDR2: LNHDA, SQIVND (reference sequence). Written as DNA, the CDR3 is TGTGCCAGTACAAGGACAGCTGGTTCCTACGAGCAGTACTTC. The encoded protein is CASTRTAGSYEQYF.

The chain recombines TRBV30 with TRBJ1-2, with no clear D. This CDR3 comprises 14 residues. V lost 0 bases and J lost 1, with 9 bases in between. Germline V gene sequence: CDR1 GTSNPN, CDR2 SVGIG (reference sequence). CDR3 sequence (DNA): TGTGCCTGGAGTGTACGTACCTATAACTATGGCTACACCTTC. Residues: CAWSVRTYNYGYTF.

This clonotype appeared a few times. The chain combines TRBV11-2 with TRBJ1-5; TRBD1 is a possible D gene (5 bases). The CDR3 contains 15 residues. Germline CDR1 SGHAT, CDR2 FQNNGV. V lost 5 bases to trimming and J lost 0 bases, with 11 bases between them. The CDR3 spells CASSTGHDSNQPQHF. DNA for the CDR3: TGTGCCAGCAGCACCGGACATGATAGCAATCAGCCCCAGCATTTT.

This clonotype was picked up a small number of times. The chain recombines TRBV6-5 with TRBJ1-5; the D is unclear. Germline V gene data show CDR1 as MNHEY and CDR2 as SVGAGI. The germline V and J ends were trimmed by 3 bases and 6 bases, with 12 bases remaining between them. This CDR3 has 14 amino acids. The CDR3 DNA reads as TGTGCCAGCAGTTATAAGAGCTCTGGTCAGCCCCAGCATTTT. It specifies CASSYKSSGQPQHF.

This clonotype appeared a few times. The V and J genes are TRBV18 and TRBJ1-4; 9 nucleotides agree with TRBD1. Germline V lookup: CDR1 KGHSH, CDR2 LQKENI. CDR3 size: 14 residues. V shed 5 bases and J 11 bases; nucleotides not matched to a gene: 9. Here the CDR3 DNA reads TGTGCCAGCTCAACAGGACAGGGGTCTTGGAAACTGTTTTTT. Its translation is CASSTGQGSWKLFF.

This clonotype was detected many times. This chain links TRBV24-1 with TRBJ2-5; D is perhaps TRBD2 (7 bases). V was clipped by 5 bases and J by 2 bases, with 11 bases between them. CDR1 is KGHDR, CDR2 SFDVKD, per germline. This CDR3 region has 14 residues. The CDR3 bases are TGTGCCACCAGTGCGGGGGGCAATCAAGAGACCCAGTACTTC. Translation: CATSAGGNQETQYF.

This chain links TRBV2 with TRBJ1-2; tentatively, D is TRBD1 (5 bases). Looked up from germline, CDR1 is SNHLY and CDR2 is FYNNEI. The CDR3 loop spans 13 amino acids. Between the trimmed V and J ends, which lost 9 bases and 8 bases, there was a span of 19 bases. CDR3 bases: TGTGCCAGGGGTGACAGCGGACCTTTAGGCTACACCTTC. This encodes CARGDSGPLGYTF.

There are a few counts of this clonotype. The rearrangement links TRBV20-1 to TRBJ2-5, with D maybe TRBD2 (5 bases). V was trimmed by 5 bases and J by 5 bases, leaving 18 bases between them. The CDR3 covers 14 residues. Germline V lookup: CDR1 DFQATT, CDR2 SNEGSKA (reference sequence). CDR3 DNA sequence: TGCAGTGCTTCTATGGGAATCTCGGGGGAGACCCAGTACTTC. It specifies CSASMGISGETQYF.

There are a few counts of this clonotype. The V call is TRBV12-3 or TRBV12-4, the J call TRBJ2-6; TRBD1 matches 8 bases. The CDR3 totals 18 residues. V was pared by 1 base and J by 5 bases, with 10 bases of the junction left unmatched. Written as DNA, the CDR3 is TGTGCCAGCAGTTTAGGCCTAGGACAGGGCGGAAGGGCCAACGTCCTGACTTTC. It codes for CASSLGLGQGGRANVLTF.

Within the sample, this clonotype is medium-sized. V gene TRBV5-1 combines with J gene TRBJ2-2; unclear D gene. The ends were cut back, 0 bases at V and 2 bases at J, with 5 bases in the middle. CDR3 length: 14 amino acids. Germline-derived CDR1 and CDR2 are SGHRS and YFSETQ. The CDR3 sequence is CASSLGFNTGELFF. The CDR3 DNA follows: TGCGCCAGCAGCTTGGGGTTTAACACCGGGGAGCTGTTTTTT. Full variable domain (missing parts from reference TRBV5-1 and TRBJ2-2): KAGVTQTPRYLIKTRGQQVTLSCSPISGHRSVSWYQQTPGQGLQFLFEYFSETQRNKGNFPGRFSGRQFSNSRSEMNVSTLELGDSALYLCASSLGFNTGELFFGEGSRLTVL.